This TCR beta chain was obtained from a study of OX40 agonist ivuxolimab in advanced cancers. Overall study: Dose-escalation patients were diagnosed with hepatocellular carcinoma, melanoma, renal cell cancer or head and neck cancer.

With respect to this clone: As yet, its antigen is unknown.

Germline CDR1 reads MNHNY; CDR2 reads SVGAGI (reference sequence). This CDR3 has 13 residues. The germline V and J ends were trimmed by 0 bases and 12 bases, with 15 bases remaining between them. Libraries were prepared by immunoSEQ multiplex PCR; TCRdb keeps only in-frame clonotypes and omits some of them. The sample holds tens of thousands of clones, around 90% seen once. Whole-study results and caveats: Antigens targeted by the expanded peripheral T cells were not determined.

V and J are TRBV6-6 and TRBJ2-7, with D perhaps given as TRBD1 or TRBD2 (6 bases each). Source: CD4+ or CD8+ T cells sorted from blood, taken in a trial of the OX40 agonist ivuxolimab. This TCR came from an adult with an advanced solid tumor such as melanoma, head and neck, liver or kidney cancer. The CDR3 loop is CASSYSRTGGPYF. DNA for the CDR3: TGTGCCAGCAGTTACTCGAGGACCGGGGGCCCGTACTTC.